This is a list of T cell receptor beta chains from one sample in a study of T cell responses to AZD1222 COVID-19 vaccine. Sequenced by immunoSEQ multiplex PCR; TCRdb stores in-frame clones only, minus some. In the table there are under 200,000 clones, about 93% of which are singletons. Sequenced material: peripheral blood, taken on day 0 of AZD1222 vaccination. Source of these receptors: an adult in good health. Each CDR3 is given with its conserved first and last residue. D genes are given only for firm matches.

TRBJ1-2 TRBV6-2/TRBV6-3 TRBD1 CASSYGTGSPARVGYTF TGTGCCAGCAGTTACGGGACAGGGAGCCCCGCTCGGGTTGGCTACACCTTC
TRBJ2-7 TRBV4-1 TRBD1 CASSQHDRGYEQYF TGCGCCAGCAGCCAACATGACAGGGGCTACGAGCAGTACTTC
TRBJ2-7 TRBV3-1/TRBV3-2 - CASSQDGGGEQYF TGTGCCAGCAGCCAAGATGGAGGGGGCGAGCAGTACTTC
TRBJ1-1 TRBV4-1 TRBD1 CASKVAGGFGPEAFF TGCGCCAGCAAGGTCGCAGGGGGGTTCGGTCCAGAAGCTTTCTTT
TRBJ1-4 TRBV27 TRBD1 CASSLSSRDRVGDEKLFF TGTGCCAGCAGTTTATCGTCCCGGGACAGGGTTGGTGATGAAAAACTGTTTTTT
TRBJ2-1 TRBV28 - CASTTLIPTYNEQFF TGTGCCAGCACCACCCTCATACCCACCTACAATGAGCAGTTCTTC
TRBJ2-1 TRBV5-1 - CASGLGGSSYNEQFF TGCGCCAGCGGATTGGGGGGCAGCTCCTACAATGAGCAGTTCTTC
TRBJ1-1 TRBV6-5 - CAISQMNTEAFF TGTGCCATCTCGCAGATGAACACTGAAGCTTTCTTT
TRBJ1-5 TRBV10-3 TRBD1 CAISEATGGRDQPQHF TGTGCCATCAGTGAGGCCACAGGGGGCCGAGACCAGCCCCAGCATTTT
TRBJ2-1 TRBV29-1 - CSVCCEQFF TGCAGCGTTTGCTGTGAGCAGTTCTTC